The next 18 T cell receptor beta chains were all read from a single sample in a study of shared clonotypes between healthy human individuals. The assay was immunoSEQ multiplex PCR, and TCRdb's table has in-frame clones only and misses some. This repertoire shows approximately 710,000 clones, 80% to 95% found once; its top ten account for roughly 36%. Sequencing input: memory CD8+ T cells from PBMCs. Subset specified: CD45RO+ cells pooled with CCR7-negative TemRA cells. The receptor source for this set is a man between 18 and 35 years old in good health. Some clones in this sample may be carry-over from other donors' samples.

The chain uses TRBV28 and TRBJ1-1, with D unresolved. Germline-derived CDR1 and CDR2 are MDHEN and SYDVKM. The V end was cut by 7 bases, the J end by 6 bases, with 9 bases between. The CDR3 has 11 amino acids. CDR3 residues: CASNLGAEAFF. In DNA, the CDR3 is TGTGCCAGCAATCTTGGGGCTGAAGCTTTCTTT.

This chain links TRBV18 with TRBJ2-1; TRBD1 is a possible D gene (6 bases). The germline gives CDR1 KGHSH, CDR2 LQKENI. CDR3 size: 16 residues. Deletions cut 0 bases from V and 7 bases from J, with 16 bases between. CDR3 in amino acids: CASSPPGTRLGNEQFF. CDR3 sequence (DNA): TGTGCCAGCTCACCACCAGGGACACGGCTGGGGAATGAGCAGTTCTTC.

CDR3 coding DNA: TGTGCCAGCCCCCAAGTCCCTGGGGCCAACGTCCTGACTTTC. It encodes CASPQVPGANVLTF. The genes are TRBV7-2 and TRBJ2-6; D gene uncertain. This CDR3 has 14 residues. Per the germline V gene, CDR1 is SGHTA and CDR2 is FQGNSA. Trimming removed 8 bases at V and 2 bases at J, with 10 bases between.

V usage is TRBV6-5 and J usage is TRBJ2-7; D is uncertain. With 2 bases removed from V and 5 bases from J, the gap between germline ends came to 16 bases. Germline V CDR1 and CDR2: MNHEY, SVGAGI. The CDR3 runs 15 residues. This chain's CDR3 is CASSYRTGPPNEQYF. The DNA of the CDR3 is TGTGCCAGCAGTTACAGAACCGGGCCCCCAAACGAGCAGTACTTC.

This clone was counted once. The genes are TRBV27 and TRBJ1-5, with D unclear. Looked up from germline, CDR1 is MNHEY and CDR2 is SMNVEV (reference sequence). The CDR3 loop spans 13 amino acids. V lost 6 bases and J 6 bases, leaving 12 bases between the germline ends. The CDR3, as DNA: TGTGCCAGCAGCTATGGACCTTCTCAGCCCCAGCATTTT. It yields the protein CASSYGPSQPQHF.

The chain employs TRBV4-1 and TRBJ1-5, with a possible D match to TRBD1 (6 bases). V shed 4 bases and J shed 6 bases, with 16 bases lying between them. The germline V gene has CDR1 MGHRA and CDR2 YSYEKL. CDR3 length equals 15 residues. The CDR3 here is CASSRGPGVGQPQHF. The CDR3 DNA is TGCGCCAGCAGCCGGGGACCAGGGGTAGGTCAGCCCCAGCATTTT.

The chain employs TRBV4-1 and TRBJ2-1; TRBD1 agrees at 11 bases. CDR1 is MGHRA, CDR2 YSYEKL, per germline. Losses at the gene ends were 4 bases for V and 3 bases for J; bases not matched to a gene: 8. CDR3 length: 17 amino acids. CDR3 loop: CASSLNAGTGGYNEQFF. CDR3 sequence (DNA): TGCGCCAGCAGCCTGAATGCCGGGACAGGGGGCTACAATGAGCAGTTCTTC.

V gene TRBV6-1 combines with J gene TRBJ1-1; a possible D gene is TRBD1 (5 bases). The CDR3 runs to 14 residues. Between the trimmed V and J ends, which lost 4 bases and 7 bases, there was a span of 16 bases. Looked up from germline, CDR1 is MNHNS and CDR2 is SASEGT. CDR3 coding DNA: TGTGCCAGCAGTGTTTTGGGGGGGTTGAATGAAGCTTTCTTT. Residues: CASSVLGGLNEAFF.

The gene calls are TRBV4-2 and TRBJ2-1, with 10 bases aligning to TRBD1. CDR1 and CDR2 from the germline V gene are LGHNA and YNFKEQ. V trimming: 2 bases; J trimming: 8 bases; junction bases outside the gene matches: 6. The CDR3 totals 15 residues. This CDR3 reads CASSQFGQGDDEQFF. The CDR3 DNA follows: TGTGCCAGCAGCCAATTTGGACAGGGGGACGATGAGCAGTTCTTC.

The CDR3: CASSADDFNQPQHF. In nucleotides, the CDR3 is TGCGCCAGCAGCGCGGACGACTTCAATCAGCCCCAGCATTTT. The chain carries TRBV5-1 and TRBJ1-5, with D unclear. In germline, CDR1 is SGHRS, CDR2 YFSETQ. CDR3 length: 14 amino acids. V gave up 4 bases and J gave up 3 bases, with 11 bases separating them.

The gene calls are TRBV9 and TRBJ1-4; 12 nucleotides match TRBD1. Germline V CDR1 and CDR2: SGDLS, YYNGEE. J lost 6 bases, V lost 4 bases, and 13 bases had no gene match. CDR3 length: 18 residues. CDR3 in amino acids: CASSFRDRGLLGDEKLFF. In DNA form, the CDR3 reads TGTGCCAGCAGCTTCCGGGACAGGGGGCTTTTAGGGGATGAAAAACTGTTTTTT. Full variable domain (remainder filled in from reference TRBV9 and TRBJ1-4): DSGVTQTPKHLITATGQRVTLRCSPRSGDLSVYWYQQSLDQGLQFLIQYYNGEERAKGNILERFSAQQFPDLHSELNLSSLELGDSALYFCASSFRDRGLLGDEKLFFGSGTQLSVL.

The rearrangement joins TRBV9 to TRBJ1-1; D is possibly TRBD1 (5 bases). The V gene's germline CDR1 is SGDLS and CDR2 YYNGEE. The CDR3 totals 13 residues. V lost 1 base and J 5 bases, leaving 9 bases between the germline ends. CDR3 coding DNA: TGTGCCAGCAGCGTATTCGGGGGGACTGAAGCTTTCTTT. Translated, it gives CASSVFGGTEAFF.

J is TRBJ2-7 and V is TRBV2; D is possibly TRBD1 (6 bases). The V gene lost 0 bases and the J gene lost 3 bases, with 12 bases spanning the gap. The CDR3 is 15 amino acids. Germline-derived CDR1 and CDR2 are SNHLY and FYNNEI. CDR3 bases: TGTGCCAGCAGTGAAGCTGGTCGCAGGGGCTACGAGCAGTACTTC. It specifies CASSEAGRRGYEQYF.

This chain uses TRBV2 with TRBJ2-3, with D possibly TRBD2 on 5 matching bases. The germline V gene encodes CDR1 SNHLY and CDR2 FYNNEI. V was shortened by 7 bases and J by 2 bases, with 10 bases between the two germline ends. CDR3 length equals 13 residues. CDR3 sequence reads: CASMDSITDTQYF. The CDR3, as DNA: TGTGCCAGCATGGACTCCATCACAGATACGCAGTATTTT.

V gene TRBV27 combines with J gene TRBJ1-4, with D possibly matching TRBD1 (6 bases). V gave up 5 bases and J gave up 8 bases, with 18 bases separating them. The CDR3 runs to 15 residues. CDR1 MNHEY and CDR2 SMNVEV come from the germline V gene (reference sequence). The CDR3 spells CASSPQGNMEEKLFF. CDR3 bases: TGTGCCAGCAGTCCACAGGGAAACATGGAGGAAAAACTGTTTTTT. Complete variable domain (other parts from reference TRBV27 and TRBJ1-4): EAQVTQNPRYLITVTGKKLTVTCSQNMNHEYMSWYRQDPGLGLRQIYYSMNVEVTDKGDVPEGYKVSRKEKRNFPLILESPSPNQTSLYFCASSPQGNMEEKLFFGSGTQLSVL.

The CDR3 region has the DNA TGTGCCAGCAGTCAGACATTCACCGGGGAGCTGTTTTTT. The encoded protein is CASSQTFTGELFF. The V and J genes are TRBV6-5 and TRBJ2-2; no clear D gene. The germline CDR1 and CDR2 sequences are MNHEY and SVGAGI. The CDR3 has 13 amino acids. Trimming pared 5 bases from V and 4 bases from J, leaving 8 bases between.

This clone has a handful of counts. The chain couples TRBV27 to TRBJ1-4; the D is unclear. V dropped 7 bases and J dropped 5 bases, with 11 bases sitting between them. Per the germline V gene, CDR1 is MNHEY and CDR2 is SMNVEV (reference sequence). CDR3 length: 13 amino acids. CDR3 sequence: CASTYRANEKLFF. CDR3 coding DNA: TGTGCCAGCACTTATCGGGCGAATGAAAAACTGTTTTTT. The variable domain in full, with the rest retrieved from reference TRBV27 and TRBJ1-4, is EAQVTQNPRYLITVTGKKLTVTCSQNMNHEYMSWYRQDPGLGLRQIYYSMNVEVTDKGDVPEGYKVSRKEKRNFPLILESPSPNQTSLYFCASTYRANEKLFFGSGTQLSVL.

This chain's CDR3 is CASSHNSRRGTAPSEQYF. CDR3 coding DNA: TGTGCCAGCAGCCACAACAGTCGTCGGGGGACAGCACCTTCCGAGCAGTACTTC. V is TRBV9 and J is TRBJ2-7; TRBD1 might be the D (7 bases). Trimming left V 4 bases short and J 6 bases short, with 29 bases between. The CDR3 has 18 residues. The germline V gene has CDR1 SGDLS and CDR2 YYNGEE.